This TCR beta chain was captured in a study of T cell changes during pregnancy in multiple sclerosis. The method was immunoSEQ multiplex PCR; TCRdb's version includes in-frame clones alone and lacks a portion of them. The sample holds tens of thousands of clones, approximately 90% seen once. CDR3 length: 13 amino acids. Here the sequenced sample was peripheral blood, taken in the third trimester of pregnancy. V is TRBV21-1 and J is TRBJ2-7; the listed D gene, TRBD2, was not tested against the DNA. TRBV21-1 corresponds to a pseudogene. This TCR was recovered from a female donor in good health, enrolled as a control in a pregnancy study. CDR3 residues: CASSKLAGDEQYF. The CDR3 region has the DNA TGTGCCAGCAGCAAACTAGCGGGAGACGAGCAGTACTTC.